This T cell receptor (beta chain) came from a study of cytomegalovirus exposure and HLA in healthy donors. Study findings and constraints: In vitro checks showed that three CMV-associated chains really do target CMV antigens.

At the time of sampling, donors were nominally healthy, though unrecorded immune exposures were likely. This clone has a single count. Antigen: not known. PCR primers comprised 60 Vbeta and 13 Jbeta primers. TCRdb's table, derived via immunoSEQ multiplex PCR, lists solely in-frame clones and lacks some. This table has approximately 150,000 clones, roughly 78% appearing once. This CDR3 contains 14 residues. Looked up from germline, CDR1 is WSHSY and CDR2 is SAAADI. J lost 2 bases, V lost 4 bases, and 3 bases had no gene match. The genes are TRBV10-2 and TRBJ2-7, with 9 bases lining up with TRBD2. This receptor was taken from a female donor in good health and CMV-seronegative. The sequenced sample was PBMCs. The DNA for the CDR3 is TGCGCCAGCAGTGCACTAGCGGGTACCTACGAGCAGTACTTC. It yields the protein CASSALAGTYEQYF.